Listed below are T cell receptor beta chains from one sample, sequenced in a study of shared clonotypes between healthy human individuals. Produced via immunoSEQ multiplex PCR; TCRdb's table is partial and in-frame only. The sample includes around 2.1 million clones, under 95% seen only once; the top ten take 1.5% to 2%. The sequencing input was naive CD8+ T cells from PBMCs. The receptors originated from a young man in good health. Some clones in this sample may be carry-over from other donors' samples. CDR3s include the opening cysteine and the closing phenylalanine or tryptophan. A D gene is named only where the DNA matches it firmly. Rows may omit the clone size; those that give it use once, few, many or a size class.

clone size: -; J gene: TRBJ2-3; V gene: TRBV7-3; D gene: -; CDR3 DNA: TGTGCCAGCAGCTCACAACCCAATACGCAGTATTTT; CDR3 protein: CASSSQPNTQYF
clone size: -; J gene: TRBJ1-1; V gene: TRBV27; D gene: TRBD1; CDR3 DNA: TGTGCCAGCAGTCCACCTTTGAGACAGGGTTACACTGAAGCTTTCTTT; CDR3 protein: CASSPPLRQGYTEAFF
clone size: -; J gene: TRBJ2-1; V gene: TRBV7-8; D gene: -; CDR3 DNA: TGTGCCAGCAGCTCCCCCGCCCCGCCCGACAATGAGCAGTTCTTC; CDR3 protein: CASSSPAPPDNEQFF
clone size: -; J gene: TRBJ1-5; V gene: TRBV28; D gene: -; CDR3 DNA: TGTGCCAGCAGTTTCTTCGGGGAGCATCAGCCCCAGCATTTT; CDR3 protein: CASSFFGEHQPQHF
clone size: -; J gene: TRBJ2-7; V gene: TRBV7-8; D gene: -; CDR3 DNA: TGTGCCAGCAGCTCCCCCTTATCGGGAGCGGTTGCCGACGAGCAGTACTTC; CDR3 protein: CASSSPLSGAVADEQYF
clone size: -; J gene: TRBJ2-3; V gene: TRBV27; D gene: -; CDR3 DNA: TGTGCCAGCAGTTTATATCCCTCCTTGGTGTACGGGAGTACATCAGATACGCAGTATTTT; CDR3 protein: CASSLYPSLVYGSTSDTQYF
clone size: -; J gene: TRBJ2-5; V gene: TRBV19; D gene: TRBD1; CDR3 DNA: TGTGCCAGTAGCACAATGCCAGGGGGCGACCAAGAGACCCAGTACTTC; CDR3 protein: CASSTMPGGDQETQYF
clone size: -; J gene: TRBJ2-3; V gene: TRBV2; D gene: TRBD1; CDR3 DNA: TGTGCCAGCAGTGGATGGGGACAGGGACCTACGAATACGCAGTATTTT; CDR3 protein: CASSGWGQGPTNTQYF
clone size: few; J gene: TRBJ1-1; V gene: TRBV7-9; D gene: TRBD1; CDR3 DNA: TGTGCCAGCACCGGGACAGTTCGGTCGAACACTGAAGCTTTCTTT; CDR3 protein: CASTGTVRSNTEAFF
clone size: -; J gene: TRBJ2-1; V gene: TRBV15; D gene: -; CDR3 DNA: TGTGCCACCAGCAGAGATTGGGGGCCTCCTGTGGGCAATGAGCAGTTCTTC; CDR3 protein: CATSRDWGPPVGNEQFF
clone size: -; J gene: TRBJ2-7; V gene: TRBV29-1; D gene: -; CDR3 DNA: TGCAGCGTTTACAGGGGAGGCTACGAGCAGTACTTC; CDR3 protein: CSVYRGGYEQYF
clone size: -; J gene: TRBJ2-7; V gene: TRBV28; D gene: -; CDR3 DNA: TGTGCCAGCAGTTTATTTTCAGGGTTAGCCTACGAGCAGTACTTC; CDR3 protein: CASSLFSGLAYEQYF
clone size: -; J gene: TRBJ1-1; V gene: TRBV19; D gene: -; CDR3 DNA: TGTGCCAGTAGTATGATTTGGGAGAGGCGGTCCGGAGGAACTGAAGCTTTCTTT; CDR3 protein: CASSMIWERRSGGTEAFF
clone size: -; J gene: TRBJ1-2; V gene: TRBV23-1; D gene: -; CDR3 DNA: TGCGCCAGCAGTCACCCTGACAGCGAGGTCTATGGCTACACCTTC; CDR3 protein: CASSHPDSEVYGYTF
clone size: -; J gene: TRBJ2-7; V gene: TRBV13; D gene: -; CDR3 DNA: TGTGCCAGCAGCTTAGTTGGCAGCTCCTACGAGCAGTACTTC; CDR3 protein: CASSLVGSSYEQYF
clone size: -; J gene: TRBJ2-6; V gene: TRBV9; D gene: -; CDR3 DNA: TGTGCCAGCAGCGGTAGAGGGGGTCACTCTGGGGCCAACGTCCTGACTTTC; CDR3 protein: CASSGRGGHSGANVLTF
clone size: -; J gene: TRBJ2-3; V gene: TRBV9; D gene: TRBD2; CDR3 DNA: TGTGCCAGCAGCCTCGGTGGTAGCGGGAGCACAGATACGCAGTATTTT; CDR3 protein: CASSLGGSGSTDTQYF
clone size: -; J gene: TRBJ1-5; V gene: TRBV6-1; D gene: -; CDR3 DNA: TGTGCCAGCAGTGAAAGTAAGCATTATAGCAATCAGCCCCAGCATTTT; CDR3 protein: CASSESKHYSNQPQHF
clone size: -; J gene: TRBJ2-3; V gene: TRBV14; D gene: -; CDR3 DNA: TGTGCCAGCAGCGAGGGCACAGATACGCAGTATTTT; CDR3 protein: CASSEGTDTQYF
clone size: -; J gene: TRBJ1-1; V gene: TRBV9; D gene: -; CDR3 DNA: TGTGCCAGCAGCCCCGGACCACGCGAAGCTTTCTTT; CDR3 protein: CASSPGPREAFF
clone size: -; J gene: TRBJ2-1; V gene: TRBV9; D gene: TRBD2; CDR3 DNA: TGTGCCAGCAGCCAAGCGGGAGCGGGAAATGAGCAGTTCTTC; CDR3 protein: CASSQAGAGNEQFF
clone size: -; J gene: TRBJ1-3; V gene: TRBV11-2; D gene: -; CDR3 DNA: TGTGCCAGCAGCCCGACAGTTAGCGGAAACACCATATATTTT; CDR3 protein: CASSPTVSGNTIYF
clone size: -; J gene: TRBJ1-1; V gene: TRBV9; D gene: -; CDR3 DNA: TGTGCCAGCAGCGCCCACGGGACGTCTGAAGCTTTCTTT; CDR3 protein: CASSAHGTSEAFF
clone size: once; J gene: TRBJ2-2; V gene: TRBV2; D gene: -; CDR3 DNA: TGTGCCAGCGGGCTAGCTTCCCTGAGGACCGGGGAGCTGTTTTTT; CDR3 protein: CASGLASLRTGELFF
clone size: -; J gene: TRBJ2-1; V gene: TRBV10-3; D gene: TRBD1; CDR3 DNA: TGTGCCATCAGTGAGGGTCGACAGGGTTTGATCTACAATGAGCAGTTCTTC; CDR3 protein: CAISEGRQGLIYNEQFF
clone size: -; J gene: TRBJ2-7; V gene: TRBV9; D gene: -; CDR3 DNA: TGTGCCAGCAGCGTAGGGGCAGGCCATTACGAGCAGTACTTC; CDR3 protein: CASSVGAGHYEQYF
clone size: -; J gene: TRBJ2-7; V gene: TRBV2; D gene: TRBD1; CDR3 DNA: TGTGCCAGCAGAACCCGGGACAGCGGCTACGAGCAGTACTTC; CDR3 protein: CASRTRDSGYEQYF
clone size: -; J gene: TRBJ2-5; V gene: TRBV6-6; D gene: -; CDR3 DNA: TGTGCCAGCAGTTACCGGTACCAAGAGACCCAGTACTTC; CDR3 protein: CASSYRYQETQYF
clone size: -; J gene: TRBJ1-1; V gene: TRBV5-5; D gene: -; CDR3 DNA: TGTGCCAGCAGCCCAGGTCCACAGGGTTGGAACACTGAAGCTTTCTTT; CDR3 protein: CASSPGPQGWNTEAFF
clone size: -; J gene: TRBJ2-7; V gene: TRBV28; D gene: -; CDR3 DNA: TGTGCCAGCACCCCGCCGCAGGGTAGCCACGAGCAGTACTTC; CDR3 protein: CASTPPQGSHEQYF
clone size: once; J gene: TRBJ2-5; V gene: TRBV13; D gene: -; CDR3 DNA: TGTGCCAGCAGCTTATACGGGGGAGTGGGAGAGACCCAGTACTTC; CDR3 protein: CASSLYGGVGETQYF
clone size: -; J gene: TRBJ2-1; V gene: TRBV27; D gene: -; CDR3 DNA: TGTGCCAGCAGTTTAGGCAGGGTCGGTGAGCAGTTCTTC; CDR3 protein: CASSLGRVGEQFF
clone size: -; J gene: TRBJ2-7; V gene: TRBV28; D gene: TRBD1; CDR3 DNA: TGTGCCAGCGGTTTTGACGCGGGACAGGGGACCTACGAGCAGTACTTC; CDR3 protein: CASGFDAGQGTYEQYF
clone size: -; J gene: TRBJ2-3; V gene: TRBV11-3; D gene: -; CDR3 DNA: TGTGCCAGCAGCCCGGGTCGCTCAGATACGCAGTATTTT; CDR3 protein: CASSPGRSDTQYF
clone size: -; J gene: TRBJ2-2; V gene: TRBV11-2; D gene: TRBD1; CDR3 DNA: TGTGCCAGCAGCCCCTCCCGTGGACAGGGGAGGAACGGGGAGCTGTTTTTT; CDR3 protein: CASSPSRGQGRNGELFF
clone size: -; J gene: TRBJ1-2; V gene: TRBV28; D gene: TRBD1; CDR3 DNA: TGTGCCAGCAGTTTTGCAGGGGGCCTCTATGGCTACACCTTC; CDR3 protein: CASSFAGGLYGYTF
clone size: -; J gene: TRBJ1-5; V gene: TRBV28; D gene: -; CDR3 DNA: TGTGCCAGCACTTTCCGGACGGGGTGGAATCAGCCCCAGCATTTT; CDR3 protein: CASTFRTGWNQPQHF
clone size: -; J gene: TRBJ1-1; V gene: TRBV9; D gene: -; CDR3 DNA: TGTGCCAGCAGCGTAGTCGGGGCCGGGACTGAAGCTTTCTTT; CDR3 protein: CASSVVGAGTEAFF
clone size: -; J gene: TRBJ1-5; V gene: TRBV5-8; D gene: TRBD1; CDR3 DNA: TGTGCCAGCAGCTTGGGGACAGGGGGCGGTCAGCCCCAGCATTTT; CDR3 protein: CASSLGTGGGQPQHF
clone size: -; J gene: TRBJ1-1; V gene: TRBV7-9; D gene: -; CDR3 DNA: TGTGCCAGCAGCCAAGTAACAGGGAAAGCCACTGAAGCTTTCTTT; CDR3 protein: CASSQVTGKATEAFF
clone size: -; J gene: TRBJ2-7; V gene: TRBV9; D gene: TRBD1; CDR3 DNA: TGTGCCAGCAGCTCCGGAGGGGACAGGGCTCACTACGAGCAGTACTTC; CDR3 protein: CASSSGGDRAHYEQYF
clone size: -; J gene: TRBJ1-2; V gene: TRBV4-3; D gene: -; CDR3 DNA: TGCGCCAGCAGCCAATCGTCGGGGGCCTCCGTGGGCTACACCTTC; CDR3 protein: CASSQSSGASVGYTF
clone size: -; J gene: TRBJ2-7; V gene: TRBV29-1; D gene: TRBD2; CDR3 DNA: TGCAGCGTTGTGTGGCTAGCGGGAGGGTCCTACGAGCAGTACTTC; CDR3 protein: CSVVWLAGGSYEQYF
clone size: -; J gene: TRBJ2-1; V gene: TRBV7-3; D gene: TRBD2; CDR3 DNA: TGTGCCAGCAGCTTGTCTGGCGGGAGTATCAATGAGCAGTTCTTC; CDR3 protein: CASSLSGGSINEQFF
clone size: -; J gene: TRBJ1-2; V gene: TRBV27; D gene: -; CDR3 DNA: TGTGCCAGCAGCCTCTCGAGGGCCTTCGGCTACACCTTC; CDR3 protein: CASSLSRAFGYTF
clone size: once; J gene: TRBJ2-5; V gene: TRBV4-3; D gene: TRBD2; CDR3 DNA: TGCGCCAGCAGCCCCCTCCTAGCGGGAGAAGAGACCCAGTACTTC; CDR3 protein: CASSPLLAGEETQYF
clone size: -; J gene: TRBJ2-3; V gene: TRBV4-1; D gene: -; CDR3 DNA: TGCGCCAGCAGCCTGCGGACAGCCCTAAACACAGATACGCAGTATTTT; CDR3 protein: CASSLRTALNTDTQYF
clone size: -; J gene: TRBJ2-1; V gene: TRBV27; D gene: -; CDR3 DNA: TGTGCCAGCAGTTCGACAAGAGTATGGGGGAAGCCCTACAATGAGCAGTTCTTC; CDR3 protein: CASSSTRVWGKPYNEQFF
clone size: -; J gene: TRBJ2-7; V gene: TRBV19; D gene: -; CDR3 DNA: TGTGCCAGTAGTCCATTCATCGGCTCCTACGAGCAGTACTTC; CDR3 protein: CASSPFIGSYEQYF
clone size: once; J gene: TRBJ1-2; V gene: TRBV7-9; D gene: -; CDR3 DNA: TGTGCCAGCAGCCCTGGAGGGTCGAGGTATGGCTACACCTTC; CDR3 protein: CASSPGGSRYGYTF
clone size: -; J gene: TRBJ1-2; V gene: TRBV27; D gene: TRBD1; CDR3 DNA: TGTGCCAGCAGTTTAACAGGGGCGAGTGGCTACACCTTC; CDR3 protein: CASSLTGASGYTF
clone size: once; J gene: TRBJ1-5; V gene: TRBV15; D gene: -; CDR3 DNA: TGTGCCACCAGCCCTGGACGGAATAGCAATCAGCCCCAGCATTTT; CDR3 protein: CATSPGRNSNQPQHF
clone size: -; J gene: TRBJ2-7; V gene: TRBV2; D gene: TRBD1; CDR3 DNA: TGTGCCAGCAGTGGACCCCGGTACAGGGGCGGGTACGAGCAGTACTTC; CDR3 protein: CASSGPRYRGGYEQYF
clone size: -; J gene: TRBJ2-1; V gene: TRBV10-1; D gene: TRBD2; CDR3 DNA: TGCGCCAGCCGGGCGGGAGAGCACAATGAGCAGTTCTTC; CDR3 protein: CASRAGEHNEQFF
clone size: -; J gene: TRBJ1-1; V gene: TRBV12-5; D gene: TRBD1; CDR3 DNA: TGTGCTAGTGGTCGACACAGGGGGCTTAACACTGAAGCTTTCTTT; CDR3 protein: CASGRHRGLNTEAFF
clone size: -; J gene: TRBJ2-4; V gene: TRBV15; D gene: -; CDR3 DNA: TGTGCCACCAGCAGTGGACTGAGCATGAAAAACATTCAGTACTTC; CDR3 protein: CATSSGLSMKNIQYF
clone size: -; J gene: TRBJ2-4; V gene: TRBV9; D gene: TRBD1; CDR3 DNA: TGTGCCAGCAGCGTAGAGGGACAGCTCAAAAACATTCAGTACTTC; CDR3 protein: CASSVEGQLKNIQYF
clone size: -; J gene: TRBJ2-5; V gene: TRBV5-6; D gene: -; CDR3 DNA: TGTGCCAGCAGCCAACGACACATCCAAGAGACCCAGTACTTC; CDR3 protein: CASSQRHIQETQYF
clone size: -; J gene: TRBJ2-2; V gene: TRBV9; D gene: TRBD2; CDR3 DNA: TGTGCCAGCAGCCCCCCTAGCGGGAGGAACACCGGGGAGCTGTTTTTT; CDR3 protein: CASSPPSGRNTGELFF